The 8 T cell receptor beta chains below come from one sample, sequenced in a study. TCRdb redid the calling of the 5' RACE reads with MiXCR, one entry per CDR3 protein. The profile shows about 62,000 distinct CDR3 sequences, nearly 30% of them singletons. Sequences were obtained from tumor-infiltrating naive CD4+ T cells sorted from the breast tumor. Regarding subset: naive CD4+ T cells, CD4+CD45RA+CD25-. The receptors originated from a female donor with breast cancer.

This clonotype has a count of ten or more. The chain joins TRBV20-1 to TRBJ1-6; 7 bases align to TRBD1. J gave up 10 bases and V 5 bases, and 17 bases lay outside the gene matches. The germline gives CDR1 DFQATT, CDR2 SNEGSKA (reference sequence). This CDR3 has 16 residues. CDR3 residues: CSAYRPTGEHQSPLHF. The DNA for the CDR3 is TGCAGTGCTTATCGGCCTACAGGGGAACATCAATCACCCCTCCACTTT.

This chain's CDR3 is CASSFRTGAYEQYF. Written as DNA, the CDR3 is TGTGCCAGCAGTTTTAGGACAGGCGCCTACGAGCAGTACTTC. The rearrangement joins TRBV12-3 or TRBV12-4 to TRBJ2-7; 7 bases map to TRBD1. The CDR3 extends over 14 amino acids. Trimming cost V 3 bases and J 2 bases; bases outside gene matches: 4.

In its sample, this clonotype was seen many times. CDR3 amino acids: CASYPLAGAEVETQYF. The CDR3 bases are TGCGCCAGCTATCCCCTAGCGGGAGCCGAAGTGGAGACCCAGTACTTC. The chain uses TRBV5-1 and TRBJ2-5; 10 nucleotides match TRBD2. Unmatched junction bases numbered 14, after V lost 7 bases and J lost 5 bases. Per the germline V gene, CDR1 is SGHRS and CDR2 is YFSETQ. This CDR3 spans 16 amino acids.

CDR3 sequence: CASSFRLAGHNEQYF. CDR3 sequence (DNA): TGTGCCAGCAGTTTTCGACTAGCGGGACACAACGAGCAGTACTTC. The V call is TRBV7-2, the J call TRBJ2-7; the match to TRBD2 covers 11 bases. V dropped 6 bases and J dropped 5; count of bases not matched to a gene: 9. Germline V gene data show CDR1 as SGHTA and CDR2 as FQGNSA. The length of the CDR3 is 15 residues.

This clonotype was observed many times. This chain connects TRBV12-3 or TRBV12-4 to TRBJ2-3; 9 nucleotides match TRBD2. V shed 5 bases and J 10 bases; nucleotides not matched to a gene: 13. The CDR3 is 15 amino acids. CDR3 loop: CASSAAQIAGVPQYF. As DNA, the CDR3 is TGTGCCAGCAGTGCGGCCCAAATAGCGGGAGTGCCGCAGTATTTT.

This clonotype was observed a handful of times. The genes are TRBV15 and TRBJ1-1; D is unclear. CDR1 LNHNV and CDR2 YYDKDF come from the germline V gene (reference sequence). The V end lost 0 bases, the J end lost 10 bases, and 12 bases lay between the germline ends. The length of the CDR3 is 13 residues. CDR3 sequence (DNA): TGTGCCACCAGCAGAGATATGGGCGGAGCAGCTTTCTTT. Its protein is CATSRDMGGAAFF. Supplemented by reference TRBV15 and TRBJ1-1, the full variable domain reads DAMVIQNPRYQVTQFGKPVTLSCSQTLNHNVMYWYQQKSSQAPKLLFHYYDKDFNNEADTPDNFQSRRPNTSFCFLDIRSPGLGDTAMYLCATSRDMGGAAFFGQGTRLTVV.

The chain recombines TRBV4-3 with TRBJ1-3; D gene unclear. Germline values: CDR1 LGHNA, CDR2 YSLEER. Between the trimmed V and J ends, which lost 0 bases and 3 bases, there was a span of 3 bases. The CDR3 is made up of 13 amino acids. This CDR3 is CASSQDNGNTIYF. DNA for the CDR3: TGCGCCAGCAGCCAAGATAATGGAAACACCATATATTTT.

The CDR3 reads CASSPRFAAGVSGANVLTF. The CDR3 nucleotides are TGTGCCAGCAGCCCCCGGTTTGCCGCGGGAGTTTCCGGGGCCAACGTCCTGACTTTC. This chain links TRBV7-2 with TRBJ2-6; 7 bases match TRBD2. V lost 5 bases to trimming and J lost 4 bases; unmatched junction nucleotides: 17. The germline gives CDR1 SGHTA, CDR2 FQGNSA. The CDR3 runs 19 residues.